A single sample gave rise to the 30 T cell receptor beta chains below, sequenced in a study of T cells after yellow fever vaccination. TCRdb reprocessed the 5' RACE reads via MiXCR and lists one record per CDR3 protein. The sample shows under 600,000 distinct CDR3 sequences, around a fifth of them seen only once. The material sequenced was PBMCs, taken about 20 days after the first yellow fever vaccination. Receptors originate from a man aged 18-30 years who received the YFV17D yellow fever vaccine.

This clonotype has only a few counts. J is TRBJ2-5 and V is TRBV7-4; D may be TRBD1 or TRBD2 (5 bases each). The V end lost 0 bases, the J end lost 5 bases, and 16 bases lay between the germline ends. Germline V CDR1 and CDR2: SGHVT, SQSDAQ. The CDR3 has 16 residues. CDR3 sequence: CASSLARTTTGETQYF. The CDR3 nucleotides read TGTGCCAGCAGCTTAGCCCGGACAACTACGGGGGAGACCCAGTACTTC.

In its sample, this clonotype was seen a few times. This chain connects TRBV7-2 to TRBJ1-1, with D unclear. The length of the CDR3 is 12 residues. Trimming removed 7 bases at V and 5 bases at J, with 11 bases between. From germline, CDR1 is SGHTA and CDR2 FQGNSA. CDR3 DNA: TGTGCCAGCACCTATGCCGGGACTGAAGCTTTCTTT. It is translated as CASTYAGTEAFF.

This clonotype was seen more than once but under ten times. For the CDR3, the DNA is TGTGCCAGCAGCTTAGGGGGGGATCACGGGGAGCTGTTTTTT. Translating gives CASSLGGDHGELFF. This chain connects TRBV7-3 to TRBJ2-2, with TRBD2 identical over 7 bases. The CDR3 has 14 residues. CDR1 and CDR2 (germline): SGHTA, FQGTGA. With V trimmed by 2 bases and J by 7 bases, 4 bases remained unmatched.

This chain connects TRBV27 to TRBJ1-5, with D hard to call. Germline-derived CDR1 and CDR2 are MNHEY and SMNVEV (reference sequence). Between the trimmed V and J ends, which lost 9 bases and 7 bases, there was a span of 13 bases. The CDR3 is 12 residues long. The DNA of the CDR3 is TGTGCCAGAGGGCAGGAGGGCCAGCCCCAGCATTTT. This encodes CARGQEGQPQHF.

This clonotype came up a few times. V gene TRBV5-1 combines with J gene TRBJ1-2; D may be TRBD1 (5 bases). CDR3 length: 13 amino acids. Trimming removed 0 bases from V and 6 bases from J, with 9 bases in between. Germline V CDR1 and CDR2: SGHRS, YFSETQ. The CDR3 DNA reads as TGCGCCAGCAGCTTGGCCGCAGGGCATGGCTACACCTTC. As protein: CASSLAAGHGYTF.

This clonotype came up many times. The chain joins TRBV20-1 to TRBJ2-3, with TRBD2 as a possible D gene (7 bases). V lost 6 bases and J lost 7, with 20 bases in between. Germline V gene lookup returns CDR1 DFQATT and CDR2 SNEGSKA (reference sequence). This CDR3 has 14 residues. CDR3 bases: TGCAGTGCGCGTGGGGGGGGCGCGGGTTATACGCAGTATTTT. Translating it yields CSARGGGAGYTQYF.

V is TRBV5-7 and J is TRBJ2-7; weak D call: TRBD2 (5 bases). TRBV5-7 is known as an ORF, though its function is uncertain. CDR3 length: 13 amino acids. V lost 3 bases to trimming and J lost 9 bases, with 16 bases between them. The CDR3 spells CASSWPRAAGQYV. The CDR3 coding sequence is TGTGCCAGCAGCTGGCCGCGGGCAGCTGGGCAGTACGTC.

The rearrangement joins TRBV20-1 to TRBJ1-1, with unresolved D. The CDR3 is 14 amino acids. Deletions cut 1 base from V and 0 bases from J, with 9 bases between. Germline CDR1 and CDR2: DFQATT and SNEGSKA (reference sequence). CDR3 nucleotides: TGCAGTGCTAGAGTAGCAGGAATGAACACTGAAGCTTTCTTT. Protein sequence: CSARVAGMNTEAFF.

This sequence joins TRBV27 and TRBJ1-1, with D perhaps matching TRBD1 (6 bases). CDR3 length: 15 residues. CDR1 and CDR2 from the germline V gene are MNHEY and SMNVEV (reference sequence). The V end was cut by 5 bases, the J end by 0 bases, with 13 bases between. The CDR3 spells CASSPGGAMNTEAFF. In nucleotides, the CDR3 is TGTGCCAGCAGTCCCGGGGGGGCTATGAACACTGAAGCTTTCTTT.

V is TRBV27 and J is TRBJ2-1; D is unclear. The V gene's germline CDR1 is MNHEY and CDR2 SMNVEV (reference sequence). Trimming cost V 2 bases and J 9 bases, with 11 bases left between them. CDR3 size: 13 residues. The CDR3 bases are TGTGCCAGCAGTTTAGGCCTTAACGGTGAGCAGTTCTTC. Translated: CASSLGLNGEQFF.

The chain links TRBV20-1 to TRBJ2-7; D assignment may be TRBD1 or TRBD2 (7 bases each). Germline V gene sequence: CDR1 DFQATT, CDR2 SNEGSKA (reference sequence). Trimming took 6 bases from V and 4 from J, leaving 25 bases between them. The CDR3 totals 16 residues. For the CDR3, the DNA is TGCAGTGCCCAGACAGGGATAAGCGGGGACCATTACGAGCAGTACTTC. This translates into CSAQTGISGDHYEQYF.

This clonotype was counted at least ten times. This chain joins TRBV29-1 and TRBJ2-7, with 12 bases aligning to TRBD2. The CDR3 runs 18 residues. CDR1 and CDR2 (germline): SQVTM, ANQGSEA. The ends lost 1 base at V and 4 bases at J; junction bases unmatched: 14. CDR3 coding DNA: TGCAGCGTTGAAGGGCGAACTAGCGGGGGGACCGAAGGGTACGAGCAGTACTTC. It translates to CSVEGRTSGGTEGYEQYF.

This clonotype was counted a few times. The chain recombines TRBV20-1 with TRBJ2-7; perhaps TRBD1 as D (6 bases). In germline, CDR1 is DFQATT, CDR2 SNEGSKA (reference sequence). The CDR3 sequence is 14 residues long. V lost 3 bases and J 4 bases, leaving 16 bases between the germline ends. The chain's CDR3 is CSASLGAEMYEQYF. DNA of the CDR3: TGCAGTGCTAGCCTGGGGGCTGAAATGTACGAGCAGTACTTC.

This clonotype was seen only a few times. The rearrangement links TRBV6-1 to TRBJ2-4, with 9 bases aligning to TRBD1. Per germline, CDR1 MNHNS and CDR2 SASEGT. The CDR3 runs to 14 residues. Trimming at V came to 10 bases and at J to 0 bases, leaving 4 bases not matched to a gene. The chain's CDR3 is CATRQGVAKNIQYF. CDR3 nucleotides: TGTGCCACACGACAGGGGGTAGCCAAAAACATTCAGTACTTC.

This chain joins TRBV29-1 and TRBJ1-2; a possible D gene is TRBD1 (5 bases). This CDR3 is 14 amino acids long. Trimming stripped 0 bases from V and 4 bases from J, with 12 bases between. Germline V gives CDR1 SQVTM, CDR2 ANQGSEA. This CDR3 reads CSVEEEEGLYGYTF. Here the CDR3 DNA reads TGCAGCGTTGAAGAGGAAGAGGGGCTCTATGGCTACACCTTC.

The chain carries TRBV28 and TRBJ1-6, with TRBD1 matching over 8 bases. CDR3 length: 16 amino acids. Germline V gene sequence: CDR1 MDHEN, CDR2 SYDVKM. J gave up 5 bases and V 5 bases, and 8 bases lay outside the gene matches. For the CDR3, the DNA is TGTGCCAGCAGTCCCGGGCGCAGGGGGCATAATTCACCCCTCCACTTT. Amino acid sequence: CASSPGRRGHNSPLHF.

In its sample, this clonotype was seen a few times. This chain connects TRBV6-1 to TRBJ2-3, with 7 nucleotides matching TRBD2. The CDR3 contains 14 residues. V trimming: 7 bases; J trimming: 0 bases; junction bases outside the gene matches: 4. Germline CDR1 MNHNS, CDR2 SASEGT. The CDR3 is CASKMGGSTDTQYF. CDR3 DNA sequence: TGTGCCAGCAAAATGGGGGGGAGCACAGATACGCAGTATTTT.

At least ten counts were recorded for this clonotype. V usage is TRBV5-1 and J usage is TRBJ2-7; maybe TRBD1 (6 bases). Germline CDR1 SGHRS, CDR2 YFSETQ. This CDR3 spans 12 amino acids. The V end lost 7 bases, the J end lost 7 bases, and 15 bases lay between the germline ends. CDR3 sequence reads: CASREQGGEQYF. Written as DNA, the CDR3 is TGCGCCAGCCGGGAACAGGGTGGAGAGCAGTACTTC.

This clonotype showed up just a few times. V and J are TRBV4-3 and TRBJ2-3; 9 bases are shared with TRBD2. The CDR3 loop spans 18 amino acids. V was clipped by 1 base and J by 0 bases; unmatched bases: 8. Per the germline V gene, CDR1 is LGHNA and CDR2 is YSLEER. The CDR3 loop reads CASSQAPQRGVSTDTQYF. The CDR3 coding sequence is TGCGCCAGCAGCCAAGCCCCCCAGCGGGGGGTCAGCACAGATACGCAGTATTTT.

This clonotype was recorded a few times. The CDR3, as DNA: TGTGCCAGCAGACAGCGCACCGGCTACACCTTC. Amino acid sequence: CASRQRTGYTF. J is TRBJ1-2 and V is TRBV5-6; D is ambiguous. Germline CDR1 reads SGHDT; CDR2 reads YYEEEE. With 5 bases removed from V and 8 bases from J, the gap between germline ends came to 10 bases. The CDR3 has 11 residues.

The chain employs TRBV5-1 and TRBJ2-5, with D hard to call. The CDR3 extends over 14 amino acids. CDR1 is SGHRS and CDR2 is YFSETQ in the germline V gene. Trimming shortened V by 0 bases and J by 5 bases, and 11 bases separated the two germline ends. This CDR3 reads CASSLGPIRETQYF. The CDR3 DNA sequence: TGCGCCAGCAGCTTGGGCCCAATACGGGAGACCCAGTACTTC.

In this sample, this clonotype turned up a few times. The rearrangement uses TRBV7-9 and TRBJ2-5, with D perhaps TRBD1 (5 bases). Trimming pared 4 bases from V and 3 bases from J, leaving 12 bases between. The CDR3 covers 14 residues. Germline assignment: CDR1 SEHNR and CDR2 FQNEAQ (reference sequence). CDR3 sequence: CASSYAGREETQYF. CDR3 bases: TGTGCCAGCAGCTATGCCGGCAGGGAAGAGACCCAGTACTTC.

This clonotype was seen a handful of times. J is TRBJ2-3 and V is TRBV11-2; D uncertain. The CDR3 runs 14 residues. Trimming removed 5 bases at V and 0 bases at J, with 9 bases between. Germline CDR1 and CDR2: SGHAT and FQNNGV. CDR3 loop: CASSPLESTDTQYF. The CDR3 DNA reads as TGTGCCAGCAGCCCCCTGGAAAGCACAGATACGCAGTATTTT.

This clonotype occurred a few times. The chain has TRBV20-1 and TRBJ2-2, with D uncertain. The CDR3 consists of 13 residues. CDR1 and CDR2 from the germline V gene are DFQATT and SNEGSKA (reference sequence). Trimming removed 3 bases from V and 6 bases from J, with 11 bases in between. CDR3 residues: CSASEANSGELFF. For the CDR3, the DNA is TGCAGTGCTAGTGAGGCGAATTCCGGGGAGCTGTTTTTT.

Written as DNA, the CDR3 is TGTGCCAGCAGCTTATTCGAAAATTCACCCCTCCACTTT. Protein sequence: CASSLFENSPLHF. The V call is TRBV7-9, the J call TRBJ1-6; D not resolved. CDR3 length: 13 residues. CDR1 SEHNR and CDR2 FQNEAQ come from the germline V gene (reference sequence). Between the trimmed V and J ends, which lost 2 bases and 7 bases, there was a span of 6 bases.

Ten or more counts support this clonotype. The V gene is TRBV6-5, the J gene TRBJ1-3; the D gene is possibly TRBD1 (6 bases). There are 14 residues in the CDR3. Trimming took off 4 bases at V and 4 bases at J, with 11 bases between the two ends. Germline V gives CDR1 MNHEY, CDR2 SVGAGI. CDR3: CASSSQGAGNTIYF. CDR3 DNA: TGTGCCAGCAGTTCACAGGGTGCCGGAAACACCATATATTTT.

The V gene is TRBV23-1, the J gene TRBJ2-7; D remains ambiguous. TRBV23-1 is treated as an ORF (open reading frame) with a function not yet certain. The CDR3 covers 13 residues. V was pared by 4 bases and J by 2 bases, with 9 bases between. In DNA form, the CDR3 reads TGCGCCAGCAGTCCGGACCCAACCTACGAGCAGTACGTC. Translated: CASSPDPTYEQYV.

The rearrangement uses TRBV6-5 and TRBJ2-7; 8 nucleotides match TRBD2. V lost 2 bases, J lost 3 bases, and 6 bases stayed unmatched. The CDR3 sequence is 15 residues long. Germline values: CDR1 MNHEY, CDR2 SVGAGI. As DNA, the CDR3 is TGTGCCAGCAGTTACAATATAGCGGGGATCTACGAGCAGTACGTC. Residues: CASSYNIAGIYEQYV.

The V call is TRBV5-1, the J call TRBJ1-1; D ambiguous. The CDR3 is made up of 14 amino acids. V lost 4 bases and J lost 0, with 10 bases in between. The V gene's germline CDR1 is SGHRS and CDR2 YFSETQ. DNA for the CDR3: TGCGCCAGCAGCCCTTCAGAAATGAACACTGAAGCTTTCTTT. Its translation is CASSPSEMNTEAFF.

This chain joins TRBV7-8 and TRBJ1-4; 7 positions agree with TRBD1. Trimming removed 2 bases from V and 0 bases from J; junction bases left unmatched: 12. Germline V lookup: CDR1 SGHVS, CDR2 FQNEAQ. This CDR3 has 19 amino acids. For the CDR3, the DNA is TGTGCCAGCAGCTTATATGGCGCCAGGGGGTTTGCAACTAATGAAAAACTGTTTTTT. Translating gives CASSLYGARGFATNEKLFF.